The 19 T cell receptor beta chains given below trace back to one sample, sequenced in a study of blood T cell repertoires in COVID-19. Method: immunoSEQ multiplex PCR; TCRdb's copy keeps in-frame clones and lacks some. The table records about 84,000 clones, more than 70% of them present only once. Sequences were obtained from peripheral blood. These receptors originate from an elderly man with active or convalescent COVID-19.

The chain is built from TRBV5-1 and TRBJ2-3, with 10 bases fitting TRBD2. Germline lookup yields CDR1 SGHRS and CDR2 YFSETQ. The CDR3 is 17 residues long. Trimming removed 4 bases from V and 1 base from J; junction bases left unmatched: 9. This chain's CDR3 is CASSGRAGTSGTDTQYF. The CDR3 DNA sequence: TGCGCCAGCAGCGGGAGGGCCGGGACTAGCGGCACAGATACGCAGTATTTT.

The chain joins TRBV28 to TRBJ1-2, with TRBD1 identical over 8 bases. The CDR3 runs to 14 residues. Trimming cost V 1 base and J 7 bases; bases outside gene matches: 5. CDR1 and CDR2 from the germline V gene are MDHEN and SYDVKM. The CDR3 spells CASSLSWTGPGYTF. The CDR3 coding sequence is TGTGCCAGCAGTTTATCCTGGACAGGGCCTGGCTACACCTTC.

The chain joins TRBV29-1 to TRBJ2-7, with D maybe TRBD1 (5 bases). This CDR3 region has 14 residues. Germline values: CDR1 SQVTM, CDR2 ANQGSEA. Trimming left V 6 bases short and J 0 bases short, with 15 bases between. The CDR3 loop is CSVAQGPSSYEQYF. Here the CDR3 DNA reads TGCAGCGTGGCTCAGGGCCCGAGCTCCTACGAGCAGTACTTC.

The chain carries TRBV15 and TRBJ1-6, with D perhaps matching TRBD1 (6 bases). CDR3 length: 17 residues. From germline, CDR1 is LNHNV and CDR2 YYDKDF (reference sequence). Trimming shortened V by 2 bases and J by 3 bases, and 14 bases separated the two germline ends. The DNA for the CDR3 is TGTGCCACCAGCAGACCACAGGGAGGGGGCTATAATTCACCCCTCCACTTT. Translation: CATSRPQGGGYNSPLHF. The whole variable domain, filled in from reference TRBV15 and TRBJ1-6, reads DAMVIQNPRYQVTQFGKPVTLSCSQTLNHNVMYWYQQKSSQAPKLLFHYYDKDFNNEADTPDNFQSRRPNTSFCFLDIRSPGLGDTAMYLCATSRPQGGGYNSPLHFGNGTRLTVT.

The table lists this clone with a count of one. The chain carries TRBV5-1 and TRBJ2-4, with TRBD1 matching 9 bases. CDR3 length: 15 residues. Germline-derived CDR1 and CDR2 are SGHRS and YFSETQ. J was trimmed by 8 bases and V by 2 bases; bases with no gene match: 8. CDR3 loop: CASSFSGQGKDIQYF. CDR3 DNA sequence: TGCGCCAGCAGCTTTTCAGGACAGGGGAAAGACATTCAGTACTTC.

The chain has TRBV7-9 and TRBJ1-1, with D unresolved. CDR3 length equals 13 residues. V was trimmed by 3 bases and J by 1 base, leaving 6 bases between them. Germline CDR1 is SEHNR and CDR2 is FQNEAQ (reference sequence). The CDR3 sequence: CASSLPRNTEAFF. The CDR3 DNA reads as TGTGCCAGCAGCTTGCCTAGGAACACTGAAGCTTTCTTT.

The rearrangement links TRBV25-1 to TRBJ1-2; D possibly corresponds to TRBD1 (6 bases). From germline, CDR1 is MGHDK and CDR2 SYGVNS. This CDR3 is built from 14 residues. V was cut by 6 bases and J by 6 bases, with 17 bases left in between. The CDR3 sequence is CASSFPGVEDGYTF. For the CDR3, the DNA is TGTGCCAGCAGCTTTCCAGGGGTTGAGGATGGCTACACCTTC.

This chain links TRBV5-8 with TRBJ1-1; no definite D call. V was shortened by 5 bases and J by 4 bases, with 12 bases between the two germline ends. The CDR3 runs 13 residues. Germline-derived CDR1 and CDR2 are SGHTS and YDEGEE. The CDR3 sequence is CASRAGGGTEAFF. The CDR3 DNA follows: TGTGCCAGCAGAGCGGGTGGTGGCACTGAAGCTTTCTTT.

Written as DNA, the CDR3 is TGTGCCAGCAGCTTAGATCACAGGGGCTGGGAGACCCAGTACTTC. Amino acid sequence: CASSLDHRGWETQYF. The V gene is TRBV7-2, the J gene TRBJ2-5; TRBD1 matches 7 bases. The length of the CDR3 is 15 residues. In germline, CDR1 is SGHTA, CDR2 FQGNSA. V shed 1 base, J shed 5 bases, and the junction held 7 bases outside the gene matches.

This clone was seen a handful of times. This rearrangement joins TRBV14 to TRBJ2-7, with D hard to call. V lost 5 bases and J lost 4, with 9 bases in between. The CDR3 loop spans 12 amino acids. CDR1 is SGHDN, CDR2 FVKESK, per germline. The CDR3 sequence: CASSLTAYEQYF. In DNA form, the CDR3 reads TGTGCCAGCAGCTTGACTGCGTACGAGCAGTACTTC.

V and J are TRBV30 and TRBJ2-7; the match to TRBD1 covers 8 bases. Trimming at V came to 5 bases and at J to 0 bases, leaving 6 bases not matched to a gene. CDR3 size: 14 residues. Germline V gives CDR1 GTSNPN, CDR2 SVGIG (reference sequence). The CDR3 DNA follows: TGTGCCTGGGGTACAGGGGGAGGCTCCTACGAGCAGTACTTC. Protein: CAWGTGGGSYEQYF.

The table lists this clone with a few counts. The chain combines TRBV20-1 with TRBJ1-2; no clear D gene. This CDR3 contains 10 residues. Germline lookup yields CDR1 DFQATT and CDR2 SNEGSKA (reference sequence). V shed 8 bases and J shed 8 bases, with 12 bases lying between them. The CDR3 region has the DNA TGCAGTTCATACACGGGAGGCTACACCTTC. This translates into CSSYTGGYTF.

This rearrangement joins TRBV9 to TRBJ1-4, with unresolved D. In germline, CDR1 is SGDLS, CDR2 YYNGEE. The CDR3 covers 17 residues. The V end was cut by 4 bases, the J end by 0 bases, with 16 bases between. The CDR3 spells CASSPRGKATTNEKLFF. For the CDR3, the DNA is TGTGCCAGCAGCCCCCGCGGGAAGGCAACAACTAATGAAAAACTGTTTTTT.

The V and J genes are TRBV6-5 and TRBJ2-5; the match to TRBD2 covers 11 bases. This CDR3 region has 13 residues. Per the germline V gene, CDR1 is MNHEY and CDR2 is SVGAGI. V gave up 6 bases and J gave up 7 bases; unmatched junction bases: 4. CDR3 nucleotide sequence: TGTGCCAGCAGGACTAGCGGGGTCGGGACCCAGTACTTC. Translating it yields CASRTSGVGTQYF.

The V gene is TRBV25-1, the J gene TRBJ2-7; 8 bases line up with TRBD2. This CDR3 is built from 17 residues. Losses at the gene ends were 6 bases for V and 2 bases for J; bases not matched to a gene: 15. Germline V CDR1 and CDR2: MGHDK, SYGVNS. CDR3 protein: CASSPPTPGTSTYEQYF. CDR3 in DNA: TGTGCCAGCAGCCCTCCCACGCCCGGGACTAGTACCTACGAGCAGTACTTC.

The V and J genes are TRBV29-1 and TRBJ2-1; TRBD1 might be the D (5 bases). CDR3 size: 16 residues. V lost 0 bases, J lost 0 bases, and 12 bases lay in between. Germline-derived CDR1 and CDR2 are SQVTM and ANQGSEA. CDR3 sequence (DNA): TGCAGCGTTGAAGATGAAGACAGAAGCTCCTACAATGAGCAGTTCTTC. Translation gives CSVEDEDRSSYNEQFF.

The chain is built from TRBV28 and TRBJ2-7; 8 nucleotides line up with TRBD2. CDR3 length: 15 amino acids. Germline trimming cut 5 bases from V and 1 base from J; bases unmatched to any gene: 7. Per the germline V gene, CDR1 is MDHEN and CDR2 is SYDVKM. As DNA, the CDR3 is TGTGCCAGCAGTCGATTTAGCGGGACATCCTACGAGCAGTACTTC. It specifies CASSRFSGTSYEQYF.

This clone was detected a few times. The chain carries TRBV4-1 and TRBJ2-7; 12 bases fit TRBD2. The CDR3 is made up of 18 amino acids. Trimming removed 0 bases from V and 1 base from J; junction bases left unmatched: 7. CDR1 MGHRA and CDR2 YSYEKL come from the germline V gene. The CDR3 DNA reads as TGCGCCAGCAGCCAAGATGGGGGAGGGACTAGCGGGTCCTACGAGCAGTACTTC. Amino acids: CASSQDGGGTSGSYEQYF.

The chain employs TRBV19 and TRBJ1-5, with a possible D match to TRBD1 (6 bases). The CDR3 loop spans 20 amino acids. Trimming removed 3 bases from V and 3 bases from J, with 27 bases in between. CDR1 is LNHDA, CDR2 SQIVND, per germline (reference sequence). Here the CDR3 DNA reads TGTGCCAGTAGTATTATCCCCGTTGTAGGGGGGGCAACCTTCAATCAGCCCCAGCATTTT. Translating gives CASSIIPVVGGATFNQPQHF.